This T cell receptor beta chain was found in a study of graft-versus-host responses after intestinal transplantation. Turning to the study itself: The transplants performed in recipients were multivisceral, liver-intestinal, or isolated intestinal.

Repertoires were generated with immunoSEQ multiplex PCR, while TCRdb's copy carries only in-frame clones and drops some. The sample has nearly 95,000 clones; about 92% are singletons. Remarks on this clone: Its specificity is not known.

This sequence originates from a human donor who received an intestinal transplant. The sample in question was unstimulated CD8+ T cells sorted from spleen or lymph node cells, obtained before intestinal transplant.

The CDR3, as DNA: TGTGCCAGCAGCGTGCCGGGACAGGACTCCTACGAGCAGTACTTC. It specifies CASSVPGQDSYEQYF. The chain employs TRBV7-9 and TRBJ2-7, with 8 bases matching TRBD1. Germline V gene lookup returns CDR1 SEHNR and CDR2 FQNEAQ (reference sequence). The trim removed 5 bases at V and 0 bases at J, leaving 6 bases unmatched. This CDR3 comprises 15 residues.